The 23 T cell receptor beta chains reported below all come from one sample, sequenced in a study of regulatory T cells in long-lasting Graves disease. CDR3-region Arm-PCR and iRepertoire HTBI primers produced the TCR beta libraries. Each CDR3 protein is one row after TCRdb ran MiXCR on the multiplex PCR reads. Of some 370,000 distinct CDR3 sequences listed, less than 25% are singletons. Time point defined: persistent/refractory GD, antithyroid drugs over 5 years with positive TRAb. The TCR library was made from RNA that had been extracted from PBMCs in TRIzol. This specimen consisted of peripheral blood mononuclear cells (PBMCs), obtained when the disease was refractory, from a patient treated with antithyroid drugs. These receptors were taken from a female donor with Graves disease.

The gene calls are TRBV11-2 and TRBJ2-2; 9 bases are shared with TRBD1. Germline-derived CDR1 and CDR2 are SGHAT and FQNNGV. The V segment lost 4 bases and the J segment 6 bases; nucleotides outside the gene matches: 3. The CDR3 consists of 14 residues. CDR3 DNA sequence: TGTGCCAGCAGCTCGGACAGGGGCCCCGGGGAGCTGTTTTTT. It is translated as CASSSDRGPGELFF.

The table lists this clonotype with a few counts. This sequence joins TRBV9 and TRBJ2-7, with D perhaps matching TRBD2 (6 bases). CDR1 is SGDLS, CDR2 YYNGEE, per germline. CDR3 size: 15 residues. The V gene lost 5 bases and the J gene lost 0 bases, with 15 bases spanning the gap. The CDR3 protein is CASSAGGDPSYEQYF. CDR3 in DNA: TGTGCCAGCAGTGCCGGAGGGGATCCCTCCTACGAGCAGTACTTC. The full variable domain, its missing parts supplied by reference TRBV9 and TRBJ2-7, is DSGVTQTPKHLITATGQRVTLRCSPRSGDLSVYWYQQSLDQGLQFLIQYYNGEERAKGNILERFSAQQFPDLHSELNLSSLELGDSALYFCASSAGGDPSYEQYFGPGTRLTVT.

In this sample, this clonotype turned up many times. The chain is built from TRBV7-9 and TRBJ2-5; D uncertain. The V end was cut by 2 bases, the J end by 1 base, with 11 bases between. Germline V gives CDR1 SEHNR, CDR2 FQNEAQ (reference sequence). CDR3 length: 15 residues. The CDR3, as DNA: TGTGCCAGCAGCTTAACCCTGGGCAGCCAAGAGACCCAGTACTTC. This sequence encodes CASSLTLGSQETQYF.

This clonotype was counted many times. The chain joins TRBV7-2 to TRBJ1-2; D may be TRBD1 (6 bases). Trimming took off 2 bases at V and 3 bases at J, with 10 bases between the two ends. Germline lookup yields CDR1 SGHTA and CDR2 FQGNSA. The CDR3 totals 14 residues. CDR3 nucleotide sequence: TGTGCCAGCAGCTTATATGGACAGTACTATGGCTACACCTTC. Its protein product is CASSLYGQYYGYTF.

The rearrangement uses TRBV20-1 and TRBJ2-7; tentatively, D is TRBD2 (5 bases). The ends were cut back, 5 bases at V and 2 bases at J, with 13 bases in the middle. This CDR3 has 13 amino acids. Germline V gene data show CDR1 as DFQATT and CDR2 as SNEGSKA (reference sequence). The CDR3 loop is CSASPSSPYEQYF. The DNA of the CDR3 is TGCAGTGCTTCCCCTAGCTCCCCCTACGAGCAGTACTTC.

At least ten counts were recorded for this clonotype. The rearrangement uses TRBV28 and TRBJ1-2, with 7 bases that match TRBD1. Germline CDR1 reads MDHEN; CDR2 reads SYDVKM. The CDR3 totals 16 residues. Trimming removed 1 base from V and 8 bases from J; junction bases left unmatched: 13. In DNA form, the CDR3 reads TGTGCCAGCAGTTTATCTTGGGCAGGGGGTGGAGGAGGCTACACCTTC. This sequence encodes CASSLSWAGGGGGYTF.

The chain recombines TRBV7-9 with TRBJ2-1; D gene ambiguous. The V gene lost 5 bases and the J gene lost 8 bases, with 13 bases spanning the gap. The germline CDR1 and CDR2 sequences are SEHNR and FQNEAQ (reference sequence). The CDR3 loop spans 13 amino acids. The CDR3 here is CASSPPPWDEQFF. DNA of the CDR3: TGTGCCAGCAGCCCCCCGCCATGGGATGAGCAGTTCTTC. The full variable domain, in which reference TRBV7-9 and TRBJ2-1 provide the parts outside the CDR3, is DTGVSQNPRHKITKRGQNVTFRCDPISEHNRLYWYRQTLGQGPEFLTYFQNEAQLEKSRLLSDRFSAERPKGSFSTLEIQRTEQGDSAMYLCASSPPPWDEQFFGPGTRLTVL.

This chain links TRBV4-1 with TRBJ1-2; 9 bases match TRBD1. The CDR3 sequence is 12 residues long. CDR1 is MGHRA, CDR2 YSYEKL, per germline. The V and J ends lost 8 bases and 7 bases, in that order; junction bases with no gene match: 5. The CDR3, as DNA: TGCGCCAGCGGTACAGGGGGCCCTGGCTACACCTTC. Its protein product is CASGTGGPGYTF.

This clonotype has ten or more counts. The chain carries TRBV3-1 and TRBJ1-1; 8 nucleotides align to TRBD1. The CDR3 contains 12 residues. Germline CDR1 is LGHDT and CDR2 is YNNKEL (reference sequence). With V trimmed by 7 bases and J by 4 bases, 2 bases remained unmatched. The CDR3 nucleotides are TGTGCCAGCAACGACAGGGGCACTGAAGCTTTCTTT. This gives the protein CASNDRGTEAFF.

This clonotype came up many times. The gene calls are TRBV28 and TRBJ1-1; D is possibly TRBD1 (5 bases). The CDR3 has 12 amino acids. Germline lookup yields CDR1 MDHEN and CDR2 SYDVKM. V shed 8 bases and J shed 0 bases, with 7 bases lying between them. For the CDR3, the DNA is TGTGCCAGCGCGACAGTGAACACTGAAGCTTTCTTT. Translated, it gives CASATVNTEAFF.

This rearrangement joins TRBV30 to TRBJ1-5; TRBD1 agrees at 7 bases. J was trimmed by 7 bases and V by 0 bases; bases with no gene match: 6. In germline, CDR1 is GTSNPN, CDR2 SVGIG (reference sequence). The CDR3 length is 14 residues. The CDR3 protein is CAWSVGQGGQPQHF. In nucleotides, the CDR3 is TGTGCCTGGAGTGTAGGGCAGGGGGGGCAGCCCCAGCATTTT. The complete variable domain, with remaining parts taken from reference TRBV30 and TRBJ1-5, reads SQTIHQWPATLVQPVGSPLSLECTVEGTSNPNLYWYRQAAGRGLQLLFYSVGIGQISSEVPQNLSASRPQDRQFILSSKKLLLSDSGFYLCAWSVGQGGQPQHFGDGTRLSIL.

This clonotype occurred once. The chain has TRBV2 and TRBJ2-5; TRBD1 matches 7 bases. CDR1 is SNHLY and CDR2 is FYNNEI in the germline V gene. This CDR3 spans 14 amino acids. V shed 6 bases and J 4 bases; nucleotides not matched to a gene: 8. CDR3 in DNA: TGTGCCAGCAGCCCCCACAGGGGTGGAGAGACCCAGTACTTC. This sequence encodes CASSPHRGGETQYF.

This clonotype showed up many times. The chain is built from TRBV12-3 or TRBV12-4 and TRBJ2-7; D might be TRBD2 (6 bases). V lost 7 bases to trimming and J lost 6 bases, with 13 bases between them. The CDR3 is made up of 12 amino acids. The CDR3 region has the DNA TGTGCCAGCACCAAAAGGAGGGGCGAGCAGTACTTC. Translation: CASTKRRGEQYF.

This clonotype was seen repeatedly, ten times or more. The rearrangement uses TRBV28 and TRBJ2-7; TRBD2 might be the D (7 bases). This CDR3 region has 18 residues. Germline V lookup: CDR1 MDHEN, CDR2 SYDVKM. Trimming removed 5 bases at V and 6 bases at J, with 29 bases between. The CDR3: CASSIGGTTTLALREQYF. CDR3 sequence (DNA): TGTGCCAGCAGTATCGGGGGGACAACAACCCTCGCCCTCCGCGAGCAGTACTTC.

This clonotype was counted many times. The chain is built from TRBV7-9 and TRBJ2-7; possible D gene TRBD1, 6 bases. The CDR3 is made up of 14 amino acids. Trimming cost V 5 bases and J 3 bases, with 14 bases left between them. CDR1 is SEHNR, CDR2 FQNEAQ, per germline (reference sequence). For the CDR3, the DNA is TGTGCCAGCAGCATGACAGGCCCAGACTACGAGCAGTACTTC. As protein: CASSMTGPDYEQYF.

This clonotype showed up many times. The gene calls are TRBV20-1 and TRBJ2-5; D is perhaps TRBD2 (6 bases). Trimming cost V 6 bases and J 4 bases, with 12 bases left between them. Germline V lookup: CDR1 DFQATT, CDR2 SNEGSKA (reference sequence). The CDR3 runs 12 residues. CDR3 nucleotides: TGCAGTGCCCGACTAGTAGGAGAGACCCAGTACTTC. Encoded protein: CSARLVGETQYF.

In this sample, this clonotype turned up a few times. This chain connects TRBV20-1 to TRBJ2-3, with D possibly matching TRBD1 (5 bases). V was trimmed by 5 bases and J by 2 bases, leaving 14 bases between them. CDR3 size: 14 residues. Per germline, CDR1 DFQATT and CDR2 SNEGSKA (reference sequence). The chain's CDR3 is CSAPTGHATDTQYF. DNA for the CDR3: TGCAGTGCTCCCACCGGACACGCCACAGATACGCAGTATTTT.

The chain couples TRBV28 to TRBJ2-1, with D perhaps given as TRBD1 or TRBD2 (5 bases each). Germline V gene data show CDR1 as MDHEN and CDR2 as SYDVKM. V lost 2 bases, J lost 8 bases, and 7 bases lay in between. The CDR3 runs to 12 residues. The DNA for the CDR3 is TGTGCCAGCAGTTTAATGGGACATGAGCAGTTCTTC. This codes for CASSLMGHEQFF.

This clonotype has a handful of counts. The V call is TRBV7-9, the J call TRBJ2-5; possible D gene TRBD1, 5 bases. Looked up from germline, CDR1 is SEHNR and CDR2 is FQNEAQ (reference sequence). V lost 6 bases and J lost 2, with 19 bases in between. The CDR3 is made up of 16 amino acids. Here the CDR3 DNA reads TGTGCCAGCAGTTACCAGGGTTACCGACATCAAGAGACCCAGTACTTC. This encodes CASSYQGYRHQETQYF.

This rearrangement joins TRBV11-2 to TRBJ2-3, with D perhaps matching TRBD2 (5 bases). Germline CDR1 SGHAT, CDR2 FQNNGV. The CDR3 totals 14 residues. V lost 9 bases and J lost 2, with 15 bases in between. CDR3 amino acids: CASRGLSYTDTQYF. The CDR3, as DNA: TGTGCCAGTAGAGGGCTTTCTTACACAGATACGCAGTATTTT.

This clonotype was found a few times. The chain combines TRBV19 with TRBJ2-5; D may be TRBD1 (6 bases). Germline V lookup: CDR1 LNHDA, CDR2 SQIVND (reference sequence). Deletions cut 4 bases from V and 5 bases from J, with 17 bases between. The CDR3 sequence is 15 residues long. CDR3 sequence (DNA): TGTGCCAGTAGTACGGGACAAACCTGGGAGGAGACCCAGTACTTC. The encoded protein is CASSTGQTWEETQYF.

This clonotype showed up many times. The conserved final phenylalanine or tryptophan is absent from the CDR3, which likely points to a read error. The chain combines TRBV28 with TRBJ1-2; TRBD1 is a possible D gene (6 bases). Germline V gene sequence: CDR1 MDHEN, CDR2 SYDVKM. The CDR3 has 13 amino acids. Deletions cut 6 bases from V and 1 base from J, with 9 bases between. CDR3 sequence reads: CASSGQNNYGYTS. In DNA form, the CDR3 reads TGTGCCAGCAGCGGACAGAATAACTATGGCTACACCTCC.

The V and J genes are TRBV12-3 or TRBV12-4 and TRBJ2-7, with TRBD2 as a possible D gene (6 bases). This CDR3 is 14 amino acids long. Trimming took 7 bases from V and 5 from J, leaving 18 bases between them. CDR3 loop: CASNTGAGIHEQYF. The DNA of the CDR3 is TGTGCCAGCAACACGGGAGCCGGCATCCACGAGCAGTACTTC.